One sample yielded the 32 T cell receptor beta chains listed below, sequenced in a study of blood T cells in healthy people across ages. Sample-barcoded 5' priming and a J-beta primer mix drove a second PCR of roughly 6 to 12 cycles. Via MiXCR, TCRdb re-called the 5' RACE reads, giving one row per CDR3 protein. Among 600,000 to 1,000,000 distinct CDR3 sequences listed, 20% to 30% were seen once. These data were also reused for a study on T cells of mothers and their children.

The sequencing input was blood. The receptors were gathered from a boy between 5 and 17 years old in good health.

This clonotype showed up just a few times. The V gene is TRBV7-9, the J gene TRBJ2-3; 7 bases align to TRBD1. V gave up 5 bases and J gave up 4 bases; unmatched junction bases: 9. The length of the CDR3 is 15 residues. The germline gives CDR1 SEHNR, CDR2 FQNEAQ (reference sequence). Written as DNA, the CDR3 is TGTGCCAGCAGCCGAGGACAGGAGAGGGCAGATACGCAGTATTTT. It is translated as CASSRGQERADTQYF.

This clonotype was detected only a few times. The chain recombines TRBV29-1 with TRBJ2-5; the match to TRBD2 covers 12 bases. Judging by the DNA end, TRBJ2-1 fits better; the J call may be wrong. The CDR3 covers 16 residues. CDR1 and CDR2 from the germline V gene are SQVTM and ANQGSEA. CDR3 sequence: CSVCRLAGEFTDEQFF. The CDR3 nucleotides are TGCAGCGTTTGTAGACTAGCGGGAGAGTTTACGGATGAGCAGTTCTTC.

V and J are TRBV7-9 and TRBJ2-4; D remains ambiguous. Trimming took 1 base from V and 6 from J, leaving 10 bases between them. This CDR3 contains 14 residues. Germline V gene data show CDR1 as SEHNR and CDR2 as FQNEAQ (reference sequence). CDR3 region: CASSLEDVGNIQYF. The CDR3 DNA is TGTGCCAGCAGCTTAGAGGACGTTGGAAACATTCAGTACTTC.

This clonotype was detected ten times or more. The chain combines TRBV28 with TRBJ2-5; D is unclear. Germline loops: CDR1 MDHEN, CDR2 SYDVKM. The CDR3 is 12 amino acids. With 7 bases removed from V and 4 bases from J, the gap between germline ends came to 10 bases. In DNA, the CDR3 is TGTGCCAGCATTGACCGTGCAGAGACCCAGTACTTC. This gives the protein CASIDRAETQYF.

V gene TRBV5-1 combines with J gene TRBJ2-1, with 10 bases matching TRBD2. This CDR3 contains 20 residues. The germline V gene has CDR1 SGHRS and CDR2 YFSETQ. V lost 3 bases to trimming and J lost 6 bases; unmatched junction nucleotides: 21. CDR3: CASSSRSPSSGSEVGNEQFF. The DNA for the CDR3 is TGCGCCAGCAGCTCGCGGTCCCCTTCTAGCGGGAGCGAGGTGGGCAATGAGCAGTTCTTC.

In its sample, this clonotype was seen a few times. CDR3 DNA sequence: TGTGCCACCAGCAGAGGAGGGCCCGAGACCCAGTACTTC. Translation gives CATSRGGPETQYF. The chain uses TRBV15 and TRBJ2-5; tentative D call: TRBD2 (5 bases). V shed 1 base and J shed 5 bases, with 8 bases lying between them. Germline CDR1 and CDR2: LNHNV and YYDKDF (reference sequence). CDR3 length: 13 amino acids.

J is TRBJ1-5 and V is TRBV29-1, with a weak D call TRBD1 (6 bases). V was cut by 6 bases and J by 3 bases, with 12 bases left in between. Germline V lookup: CDR1 SQVTM, CDR2 ANQGSEA. CDR3 length: 13 amino acids. The CDR3 nucleotides are TGCAGCGTCCCTCAGGGGCCCAATCAGCCCCAGCATTTT. Its protein product is CSVPQGPNQPQHF.

The rearrangement uses TRBV15 and TRBJ2-4; tentatively, D is TRBD2 (6 bases). Trimming removed 1 base at V and 4 bases at J, with 20 bases between. CDR3 size: 18 residues. Germline CDR1 is LNHNV and CDR2 is YYDKDF (reference sequence). DNA of the CDR3: TGTGCCACCAGCAGAGTGAGCGGCGGGGCCGGCCTGAAAAACATTCAGTACTTC. This sequence encodes CATSRVSGGAGLKNIQYF.

The rearrangement uses TRBV19 and TRBJ2-4; the D gene is possibly TRBD1 (6 bases). Per the germline V gene, CDR1 is LNHDA and CDR2 is SQIVND (reference sequence). The CDR3 totals 16 residues. V shed 5 bases and J shed 0 bases, with 14 bases lying between them. The chain's CDR3 is CASSVQGRLAKNIQYF. DNA for the CDR3: TGTGCCAGTAGTGTACAGGGAAGGCTAGCCAAAAACATTCAGTACTTC. Supplemented by reference TRBV19 and TRBJ2-4, the full variable domain reads DGGITQSPKYLFRKEGQNVTLSCEQNLNHDAMYWYRQDPGQGLRLIYYSQIVNDFQKGDIAEGYSVSREKKESFPLTVTSAQKNPTAFYLCASSVQGRLAKNIQYFGAGTRLSVL.

In its sample, this clonotype was seen a few times. This sequence joins TRBV7-2 and TRBJ2-7; no clear D. V lost 0 bases to trimming and J lost 3 bases, with 9 bases between them. This CDR3 has 14 amino acids. Germline V gives CDR1 SGHTA, CDR2 FQGNSA. The CDR3 spells CASSLALISYEQYF. CDR3 sequence (DNA): TGTGCCAGCAGCTTAGCGCTGATTAGCTACGAGCAGTACTTC.

V and J are TRBV20-1 and TRBJ2-3, with 8 bases matching TRBD1. Trimming at V came to 8 bases and at J to 0 bases, leaving 10 bases not matched to a gene. The CDR3 covers 15 residues. Germline-derived CDR1 and CDR2 are DFQATT and SNEGSKA (reference sequence). CDR3 sequence (DNA): TGCAGTTCCTTCCTGAGGACAGGGAGCACAGATACGCAGTATTTT. Amino acids: CSSFLRTGSTDTQYF.

CDR3: CASSPTREQTQYF. For the CDR3, the DNA is TGTGCCAGCTCACCAACTAGGGAACAGACCCAGTACTTC. J is TRBJ2-5 and V is TRBV18, with TRBD2 as a possible D gene (5 bases). Trimming took 2 bases from V and 6 from J, leaving 10 bases between them. The CDR3 runs 13 residues. Looked up from germline, CDR1 is KGHSH and CDR2 is LQKENI.

This clonotype has more than one count but fewer than ten. The rearrangement links TRBV15 to TRBJ1-4; D perhaps matches TRBD1 (6 bases). The CDR3 is 15 amino acids. The V gene's germline CDR1 is LNHNV and CDR2 YYDKDF (reference sequence). The V and J ends lost 5 bases and 5 bases respectively, with 15 bases between them. Here the CDR3 reads CATSGIGRGNEKLFF. The CDR3 nucleotides are TGTGCCACCAGCGGTATTGGCAGGGGCAATGAAAAACTGTTTTTT.

V usage is TRBV7-2 and J usage is TRBJ1-2; D call uncertain. Trimming left V 5 bases short and J 8 bases short, with 12 bases between. In germline, CDR1 is SGHTA, CDR2 FQGNSA. The CDR3 contains 12 residues. CDR3 bases: TGTGCCAGCAGCAAAGCGGGGATAGGCTACACCTTC. Residues: CASSKAGIGYTF.

This clonotype was picked up a small number of times. A read error may account for a junction end that differs from germline. The rearrangement joins TRBV4-3 to TRBJ1-2, with D unresolved. The CDR3 totals 14 residues. The germline V gene has CDR1 LGHNA and CDR2 YSLEER. CDR3 protein: CASNQEGSNYGYTF. The CDR3 DNA is TGCGCCAGCAACCAAGAAGGATCCAACTATGGCTACACCTTC.

This clonotype was counted a few times. V is TRBV6-2 or TRBV6-3 and J is TRBJ1-5; the match to TRBD1 covers 7 bases. The CDR3 is 11 residues long. The germline V gene has CDR1 MNHEY and CDR2 SVGEGT. V lost 11 bases to trimming and J lost 7 bases; unmatched junction nucleotides: 5. CDR3 residues: CAAGGGQPQHF. The DNA of the CDR3 is TGTGCCGCAGGGGGGGGGCAGCCCCAGCATTTT.

The V gene is TRBV7-8, the J gene TRBJ2-5; 10 nucleotides line up with TRBD2. The assigned J gene may be wrong: the sequence end matches TRBJ2-7 better. This CDR3 region has 15 residues. Germline V lookup: CDR1 SGHVS, CDR2 FQNEAQ. The DNA of the CDR3 is TGTGCCAGCAGCTCACTAGCGGGATGGGTCAACGAGCAGTACTTC. Protein sequence: CASSSLAGWVNEQYF.

The chain recombines TRBV7-2 with TRBJ1-6; unclear D gene. The CDR3 contains 16 residues. With 8 bases removed from V and 7 bases from J, the gap between germline ends came to 21 bases. Germline CDR1 and CDR2: SGHTA and FQGNSA. CDR3 protein: CASRPQSGSANSPLHF. The CDR3 DNA follows: TGTGCCAGCCGCCCCCAATCCGGATCGGCGAATTCACCCCTCCACTTT.

The chain joins TRBV20-1 to TRBJ2-3; D not certain. Looked up from germline, CDR1 is DFQATT and CDR2 is SNEGSKA (reference sequence). The length of the CDR3 is 15 residues. Trimming removed 0 bases from V and 0 bases from J, with 10 bases in between. The CDR3 DNA follows: TGCAGTGCTAGAGAAGACGGCTCTAGCACAGATACGCAGTATTTT. Translation: CSAREDGSSTDTQYF.

This rearrangement joins TRBV4-1 to TRBJ1-3, with D unresolved. V was cut by 4 bases and J by 4 bases, with 20 bases left in between. Germline CDR1 is MGHRA and CDR2 is YSYEKL. The CDR3 is 17 residues long. The CDR3 sequence: CASSPPGSYLAGNTIYF. CDR3 sequence (DNA): TGCGCCAGCAGCCCACCGGGGAGTTACCTTGCCGGAAACACCATATATTTT.

J is TRBJ1-2 and V is TRBV29-1, with 7 bases identical to TRBD1. With 7 bases clipped from V and 1 base from J, the junction kept 6 bases outside the gene matches. CDR1 and CDR2 from the germline V gene are SQVTM and ANQGSEA. The CDR3 runs to 13 residues. The DNA for the CDR3 is TGCAGCGCCGGGACAGACCATAACTATGGCTACACCTTC. Amino acids: CSAGTDHNYGYTF.

The chain is built from TRBV7-2 and TRBJ2-7, with D hard to call. This CDR3 has 14 residues. Germline CDR1 SGHTA, CDR2 FQGNSA. With 5 bases removed from V and 0 bases from J, the gap between germline ends came to 11 bases. In DNA form, the CDR3 reads TGTGCCAGCAGCGTCGAGAGGACCTCCTACGAGCAGTACTTC. As protein: CASSVERTSYEQYF.

The genes are TRBV12-3 or TRBV12-4 and TRBJ2-1; the D gene is possibly TRBD2 (6 bases). This CDR3 is 16 amino acids long. V lost 3 bases, J lost 3 bases, and 15 bases lay in between. CDR3 sequence (DNA): TGTGCCAGCAGTTTCAGTCTCGGGAGAGTCTACAATGAGCAGTTCTTC. Protein: CASSFSLGRVYNEQFF.

The V call is TRBV11-2, the J call TRBJ2-3, with TRBD2 matching 10 bases. V gave up 4 bases and J gave up 2 bases; unmatched junction bases: 6. In germline, CDR1 is SGHAT, CDR2 FQNNGV. CDR3 size: 16 residues. The CDR3 loop is CASSSQGLAHTDTQYF. Written as DNA, the CDR3 is TGTGCCAGCAGCTCCCAGGGACTAGCGCACACAGATACGCAGTATTTT.

The chain recombines TRBV7-3 with TRBJ2-5, with a possible D match to TRBD1 (5 bases). Matching the DNA end better, TRBJ2-1 makes the J call doubtful. This CDR3 spans 14 amino acids. Germline V CDR1 and CDR2: SGHTA, FQGTGA. For the CDR3, the DNA is TGTGCCAGCAGCTTAGGGTCGAGGCCAGGGGAGCAGTTCTTC. This codes for CASSLGSRPGEQFF.

J is TRBJ2-3 and V is TRBV4-3; D gene uncertain. This CDR3 contains 17 residues. Trimming took 0 bases from V and 3 from J, leaving 16 bases between them. Germline V gene data show CDR1 as LGHNA and CDR2 as YSLEER. The CDR3 DNA sequence: TGCGCCAGCAGCCAAGATCGCGTGGCAGAGTTAACAGATACGCAGTATTTT. Amino acid sequence: CASSQDRVAELTDTQYF.

The chain combines TRBV6-5 with TRBJ2-7; TRBD1 aligns across 9 bases. Trimming at V came to 6 bases and at J to 5 bases, leaving 5 bases not matched to a gene. Germline V gene data show CDR1 as MNHEY and CDR2 as SVGAGI. CDR3 length equals 13 residues. The CDR3 reads CASRTGQGDEQYF. CDR3 in DNA: TGTGCCAGCAGAACGGGACAGGGAGACGAGCAGTACTTC.

This clonotype has more than one count but fewer than ten. The chain joins TRBV12-3 or TRBV12-4 to TRBJ2-3, with D perhaps TRBD2 (6 bases). V lost 7 bases and J 7 bases, leaving 15 bases between the germline ends. This CDR3 contains 13 residues. This chain's CDR3 is CASIYGSTNTQYF. In DNA, the CDR3 is TGTGCCAGCATTTACGGGAGTACGAATACGCAGTATTTT.

CDR3 bases: TGCGCCAGCAGCCTTACCGGGACAGGGCGAGAGACCCAGTACTTC. Its translation is CASSLTGTGRETQYF. The V call is TRBV4-1, the J call TRBJ2-5; TRBD1 matches at 9 bases. The V gene end was trimmed by 4 bases and the J gene end by 4 bases; junction bases not matched to a gene: 7. The CDR3 totals 15 residues. CDR1 and CDR2 (germline): MGHRA, YSYEKL.

Only a few counts were recorded for this clonotype. The chain uses TRBV28 and TRBJ2-4, with 8 bases lining up with TRBD1. CDR1 and CDR2 from the germline V gene are MDHEN and SYDVKM. This CDR3 is 14 amino acids long. V trimming: 4 bases; J trimming: 8 bases; junction bases outside the gene matches: 7. The CDR3 protein is CASSWTGMGDIQYF. The DNA of the CDR3 is TGTGCCAGCAGTTGGACAGGGATGGGAGACATTCAGTACTTC.

This clonotype occurred a few times. The chain combines TRBV29-1 with TRBJ1-1, with D maybe TRBD1 (6 bases). Germline CDR1 reads SQVTM; CDR2 reads ANQGSEA. V was clipped by 3 bases and J by 1 base, with 9 bases between them. CDR3 length equals 13 residues. This CDR3 is CSVEGRGNTEAFF. The CDR3 bases are TGCAGCGTTGAGGGCAGGGGGAACACTGAAGCTTTCTTT.

At least ten counts were recorded for this clonotype. The chain employs TRBV14 and TRBJ2-7; D unclear. This CDR3 has 16 amino acids. Germline CDR1 and CDR2: SGHDN and FVKESK. The V end lost 0 bases, the J end lost 1 base, and 13 bases lay between the germline ends. CDR3 nucleotide sequence: TGTGCCAGCAGCCAAGATTCCGGACCCGCGTCCTACGAGCAGTACTTC. Protein sequence: CASSQDSGPASYEQYF.